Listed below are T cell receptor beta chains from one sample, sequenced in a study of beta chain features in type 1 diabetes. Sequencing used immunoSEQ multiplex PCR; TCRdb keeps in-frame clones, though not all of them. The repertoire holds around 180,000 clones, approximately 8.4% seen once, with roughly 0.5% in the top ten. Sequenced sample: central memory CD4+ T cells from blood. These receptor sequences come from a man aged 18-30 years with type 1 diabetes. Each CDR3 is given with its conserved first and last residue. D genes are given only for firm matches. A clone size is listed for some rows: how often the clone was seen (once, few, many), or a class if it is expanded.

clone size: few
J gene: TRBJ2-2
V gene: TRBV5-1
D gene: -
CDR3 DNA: TGCGCCAGCAGCTTGAGTGAGTTTCGGACCGGGGAGCTGTTTTTT
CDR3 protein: CASSLSEFRTGELFF

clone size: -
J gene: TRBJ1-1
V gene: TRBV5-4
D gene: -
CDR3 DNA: TGTGCCAGCAGCCGACAGATGAACACTGAAGCTTTCTTT
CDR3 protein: CASSRQMNTEAFF

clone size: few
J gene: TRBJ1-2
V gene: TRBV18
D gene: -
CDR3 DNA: TGTGCCAGCTCAAACCGGGAATACCATGGCTACACCTTC
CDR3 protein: CASSNREYHGYTF

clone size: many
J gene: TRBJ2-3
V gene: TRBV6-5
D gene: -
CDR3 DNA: TGTATGCCGTTAGGCTCAGGAGATACGCAGTATTTT
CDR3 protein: CMPLGSGDTQYF

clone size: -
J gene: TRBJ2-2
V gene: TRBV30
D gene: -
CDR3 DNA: TGTGCCCGAGCGCGGGAGAACACCGGGGAGCTGTTTTTT
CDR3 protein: CARARENTGELFF

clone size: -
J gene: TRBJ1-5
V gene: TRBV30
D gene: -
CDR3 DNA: TGTGCCTGGAGTCAACCTTTACAGGGCGGCAATCAGCCCCAGCATTTT
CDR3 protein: CAWSQPLQGGNQPQHF

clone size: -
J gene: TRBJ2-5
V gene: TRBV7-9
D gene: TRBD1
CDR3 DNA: TGTGCCAGCAGCTCTCCTCCCGGGACAGGGTCCCTAGAGACCCAGTACTTC
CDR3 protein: CASSSPPGTGSLETQYF

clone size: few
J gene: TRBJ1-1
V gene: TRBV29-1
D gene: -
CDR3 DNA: TGCAGCGTTGCCGGTCGGTTGAACACTGAAGCTTTCTTT
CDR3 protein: CSVAGRLNTEAFF

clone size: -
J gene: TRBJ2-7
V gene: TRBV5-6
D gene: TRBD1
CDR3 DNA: TGTGCCAGCAGCTTGAATAGGGGGCCCGAGCAGTACTTC
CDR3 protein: CASSLNRGPEQYF

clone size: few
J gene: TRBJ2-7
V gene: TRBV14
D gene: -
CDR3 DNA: TGTGCCAGCAGCCACCGCAAAGGTGGGCAGGGGGGTTACGAGCAGTACTTC
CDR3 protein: CASSHRKGGQGGYEQYF

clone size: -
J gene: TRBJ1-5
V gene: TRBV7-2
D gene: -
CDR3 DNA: TGTGCCAGCAGCTTAGACTTGGAGGCGCCCCAGCATTTT
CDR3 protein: CASSLDLEAPQHF

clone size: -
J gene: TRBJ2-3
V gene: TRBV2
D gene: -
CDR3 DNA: TGTGCCAGCAGTGAGATCCCTAATACGCAGTATTTT
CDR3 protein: CASSEIPNTQYF

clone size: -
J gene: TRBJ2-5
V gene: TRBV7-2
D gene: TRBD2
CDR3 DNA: TGTGCCAGCAGTGAGAGCGGGGGCCAAGAGACCCAGTACTTC
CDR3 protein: CASSESGGQETQYF

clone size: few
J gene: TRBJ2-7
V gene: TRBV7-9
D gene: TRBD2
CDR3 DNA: TGTGCCAGCAGCCCGGGAGCTAGCGGGGGGCTCTACGAGCAGTACTTC
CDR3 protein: CASSPGASGGLYEQYF